At least ten counts were recorded for the clone carrying this T cell receptor beta chain. Its matching antigen is unknown. Germline V gene data show CDR1 as MGHDK and CDR2 as SYGVNS. The V end lost 4 bases, the J end lost 6 bases, and 6 bases lay between the germline ends. CDR3 length equals 11 residues. Amplified regions were TCR beta CDR3 sequences from RNA transcripts. First-round RT-PCR of the TCR CDR3 relied on the HTBI primer set. TCRdb analysed the multiplex PCR reads with MiXCR anew, one entry per CDR3 protein. This sample has about 350,000 distinct CDR3 sequences; around a sixth occur once, and the top ten carry around 15%. Criteria for exclusion of patients were uncontrolled infection, other autoimmune disease, pregnancy or lactation. The data stem from a study of T cells in Graves' hyperthyroidism and ophthalmopathy. On the study more broadly: Peripheral blood draws took place at initial diagnosis, ahead of any treatment. Study-wide points: The model anticipated ophthalmopathy a median around six months pre-onset. Stable hyperthyroidism was separated from ophthalmopathy by a model based on 13 V-J features.

V gene TRBV25-1 combines with J gene TRBJ1-2; a possible D gene is TRBD1 (5 bases). Source material: blood. This receptor was taken from a woman aged 40 to 49 with Graves' ophthalmopathy. The CDR3 protein is CASSAGHGYTF. The DNA of the CDR3 is TGTGCCAGCAGTGCAGGGCATGGCTACACCTTC.